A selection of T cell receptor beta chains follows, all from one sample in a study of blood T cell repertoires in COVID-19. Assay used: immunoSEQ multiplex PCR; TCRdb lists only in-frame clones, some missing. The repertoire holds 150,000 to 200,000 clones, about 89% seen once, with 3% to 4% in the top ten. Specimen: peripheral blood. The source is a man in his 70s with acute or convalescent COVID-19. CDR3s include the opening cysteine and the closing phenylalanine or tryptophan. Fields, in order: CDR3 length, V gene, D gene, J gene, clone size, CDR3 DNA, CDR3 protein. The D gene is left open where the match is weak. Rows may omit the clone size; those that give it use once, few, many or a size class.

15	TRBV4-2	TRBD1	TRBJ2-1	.	TGTGCCAGCAGCCAAGTGGGACAGGGACTCAATGAGCAGTTCTTC	CASSQVGQGLNEQFF
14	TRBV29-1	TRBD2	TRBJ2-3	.	TGCAGCGTTGAATTGGGGGGGAGCCCAGATACGCAGTATTTT	CSVELGGSPDTQYF
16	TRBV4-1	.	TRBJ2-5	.	TGCGCCAGCAGCCAAGCCCCTCCAGGGGTGGGCGAGACCCAGTACTTC	CASSQAPPGVGETQYF
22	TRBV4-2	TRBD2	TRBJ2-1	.	TGTGCCAGCAGCCCGAAGGGGACTAGCGGGGGGCCCGGGGGAGCGTCCTACAATGAGCAGTTCTTC	CASSPKGTSGGPGGASYNEQFF
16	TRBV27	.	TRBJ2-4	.	TGTGCCAGCAGTCCCGACCCTGGGGCAAGCCAGGACATTCAGTACTTC	CASSPDPGASQDIQYF
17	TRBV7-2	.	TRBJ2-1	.	TGTGCCAGCAGCTACTCAGGTGCCCCCAGCTCCTACAATGAGCAGTTCTTC	CASSYSGAPSSYNEQFF
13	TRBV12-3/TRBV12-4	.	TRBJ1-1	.	TGTGCCAGCAGTTTAGCCCCTTGGCCTGAAGCTTTCTTT	CASSLAPWPEAFF
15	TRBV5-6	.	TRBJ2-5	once	TGTGCCAGCAGCTTCCTGGGGCGATCCCAAGAGACCCAGTACTTC	CASSFLGRSQETQYF
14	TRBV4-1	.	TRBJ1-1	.	TGCGCCAGCAGCCAAGAAACTATGAACACTGAAGCTTTCTTT	CASSQETMNTEAFF
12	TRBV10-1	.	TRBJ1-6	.	TGCGCCAGCAGTGAGTCGTCCACACCCCTCCACTTT	CASSESSTPLHF
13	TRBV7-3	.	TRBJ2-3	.	TGTGCCAGCAGCTTGGTAGAGTCAGATACGCAGTATTTT	CASSLVESDTQYF
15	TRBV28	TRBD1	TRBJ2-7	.	TGTGCCAGCAGGGGACCGGGACAGGGGGGTGGTGAGCAGTACTTC	CASRGPGQGGGEQYF
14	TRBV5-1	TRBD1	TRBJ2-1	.	TGCGCCACCAGATCCGAGACAGGGACGAATGAGCAGTTCTTC	CATRSETGTNEQFF
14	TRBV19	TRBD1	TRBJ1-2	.	TGTGCCAGTAGTAGGACAGGGATACTCTATGGCTACACCTTC	CASSRTGILYGYTF
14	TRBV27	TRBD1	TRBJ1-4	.	TGTGCCAGCAGTAGAGACAGGGTGGTCGAAAAACTGTTTTTT	CASSRDRVVEKLFF
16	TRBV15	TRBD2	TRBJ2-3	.	TGTGCCACCAGCAGAGATCCGGGACTAGCGGGGTATACGCAGTATTTT	CATSRDPGLAGYTQYF
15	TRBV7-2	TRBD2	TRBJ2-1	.	TGTGCCAGCAGCATCACTAGCGGGGGTTACAATGAGCAGTTCTTC	CASSITSGGYNEQFF
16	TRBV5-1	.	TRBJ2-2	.	TGCGCCAGCAGCTTGGCCGGGACTCCGAACACCGGGGAGCTGTTTTTT	CASSLAGTPNTGELFF
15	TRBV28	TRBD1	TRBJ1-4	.	TGTGCCAGCGAACCAGGGGGCTGGATTAATGAAAAACTGTTTTTT	CASEPGGWINEKLFF
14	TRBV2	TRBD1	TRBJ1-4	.	TGTGCCAGCCGTCTACAGGGGGGCCCGGAAAAACTGTTTTTT	CASRLQGGPEKLFF
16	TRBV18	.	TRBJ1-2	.	TGTGCCAGCTCACCAACTTACCAGGGGAAGGTCTATGGCTACACCTTC	CASSPTYQGKVYGYTF
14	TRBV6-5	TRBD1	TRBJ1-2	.	TGTGCCAGCAGAGAGACAGGGGCAGGCTATGGCTACACCTTC	CASRETGAGYGYTF
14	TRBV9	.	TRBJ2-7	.	TGTGCCAGCACCCGCGTTCCTGGTTCCTACGAGCAGTACTTC	CASTRVPGSYEQYF
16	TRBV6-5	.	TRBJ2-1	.	TGTGCCAGCAGTTACCAGGGCCGAGGCGGATCAGATGAGCAGTTCTTC	CASSYQGRGGSDEQFF
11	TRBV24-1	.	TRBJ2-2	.	TGTGCCACCAGAGGACACGGGGAGCTGTTTTTT	CATRGHGELFF